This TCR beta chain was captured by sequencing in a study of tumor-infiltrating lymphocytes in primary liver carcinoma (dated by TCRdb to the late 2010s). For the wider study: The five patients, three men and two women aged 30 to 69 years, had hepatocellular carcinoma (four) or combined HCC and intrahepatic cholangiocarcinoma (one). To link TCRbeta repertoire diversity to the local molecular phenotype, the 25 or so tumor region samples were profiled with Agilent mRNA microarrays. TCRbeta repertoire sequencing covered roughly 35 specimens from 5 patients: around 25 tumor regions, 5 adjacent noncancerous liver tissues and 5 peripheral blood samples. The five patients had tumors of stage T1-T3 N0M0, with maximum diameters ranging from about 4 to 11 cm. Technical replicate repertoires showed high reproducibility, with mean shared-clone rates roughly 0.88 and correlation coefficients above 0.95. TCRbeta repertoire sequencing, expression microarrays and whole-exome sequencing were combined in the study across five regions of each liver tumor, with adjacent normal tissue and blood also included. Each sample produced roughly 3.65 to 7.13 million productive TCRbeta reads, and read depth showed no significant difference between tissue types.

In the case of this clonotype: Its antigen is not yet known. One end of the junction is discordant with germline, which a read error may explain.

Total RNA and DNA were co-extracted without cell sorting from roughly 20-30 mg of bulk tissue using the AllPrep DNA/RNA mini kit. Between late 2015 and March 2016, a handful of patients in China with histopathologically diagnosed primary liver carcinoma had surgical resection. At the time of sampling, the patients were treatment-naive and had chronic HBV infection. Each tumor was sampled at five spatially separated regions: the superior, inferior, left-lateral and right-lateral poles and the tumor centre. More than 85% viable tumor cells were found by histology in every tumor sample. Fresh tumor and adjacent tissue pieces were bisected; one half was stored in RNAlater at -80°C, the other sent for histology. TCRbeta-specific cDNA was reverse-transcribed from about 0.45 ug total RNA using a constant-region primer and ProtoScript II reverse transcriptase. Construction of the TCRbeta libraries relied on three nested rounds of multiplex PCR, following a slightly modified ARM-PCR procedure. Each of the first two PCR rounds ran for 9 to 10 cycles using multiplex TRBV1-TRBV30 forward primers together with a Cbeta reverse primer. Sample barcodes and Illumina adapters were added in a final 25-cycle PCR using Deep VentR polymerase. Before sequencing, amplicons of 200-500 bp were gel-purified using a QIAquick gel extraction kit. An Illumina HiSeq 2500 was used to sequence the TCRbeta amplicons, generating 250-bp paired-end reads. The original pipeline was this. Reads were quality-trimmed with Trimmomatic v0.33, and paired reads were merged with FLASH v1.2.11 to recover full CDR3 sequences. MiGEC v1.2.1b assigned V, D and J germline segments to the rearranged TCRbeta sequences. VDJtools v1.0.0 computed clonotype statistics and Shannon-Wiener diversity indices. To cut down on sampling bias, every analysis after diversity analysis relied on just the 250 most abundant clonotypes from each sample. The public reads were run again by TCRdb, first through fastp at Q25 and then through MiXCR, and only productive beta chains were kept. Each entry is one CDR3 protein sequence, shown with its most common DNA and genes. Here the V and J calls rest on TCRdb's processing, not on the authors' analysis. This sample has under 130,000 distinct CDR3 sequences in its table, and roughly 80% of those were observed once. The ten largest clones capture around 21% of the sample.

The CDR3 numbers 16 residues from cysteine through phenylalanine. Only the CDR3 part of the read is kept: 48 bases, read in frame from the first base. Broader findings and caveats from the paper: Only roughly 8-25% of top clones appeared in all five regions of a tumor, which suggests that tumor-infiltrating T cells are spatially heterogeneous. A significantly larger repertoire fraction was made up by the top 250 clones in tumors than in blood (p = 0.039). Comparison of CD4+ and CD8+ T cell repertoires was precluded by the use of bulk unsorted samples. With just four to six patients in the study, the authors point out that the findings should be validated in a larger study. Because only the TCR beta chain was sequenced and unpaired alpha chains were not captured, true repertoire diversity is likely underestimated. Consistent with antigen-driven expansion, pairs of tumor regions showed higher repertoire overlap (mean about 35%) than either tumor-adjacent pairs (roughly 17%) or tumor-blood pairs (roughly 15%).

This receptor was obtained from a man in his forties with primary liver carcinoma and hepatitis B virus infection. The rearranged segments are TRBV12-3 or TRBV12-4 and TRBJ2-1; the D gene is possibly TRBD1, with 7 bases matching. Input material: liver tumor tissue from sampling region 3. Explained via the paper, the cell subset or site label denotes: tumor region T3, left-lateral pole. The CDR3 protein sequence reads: CASSSGGGLLNNEQFF. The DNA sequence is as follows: TGTGCTAGCAGTTCAGGAGGGGGCCTACTCAACAATGAGCAGTTCTTC.